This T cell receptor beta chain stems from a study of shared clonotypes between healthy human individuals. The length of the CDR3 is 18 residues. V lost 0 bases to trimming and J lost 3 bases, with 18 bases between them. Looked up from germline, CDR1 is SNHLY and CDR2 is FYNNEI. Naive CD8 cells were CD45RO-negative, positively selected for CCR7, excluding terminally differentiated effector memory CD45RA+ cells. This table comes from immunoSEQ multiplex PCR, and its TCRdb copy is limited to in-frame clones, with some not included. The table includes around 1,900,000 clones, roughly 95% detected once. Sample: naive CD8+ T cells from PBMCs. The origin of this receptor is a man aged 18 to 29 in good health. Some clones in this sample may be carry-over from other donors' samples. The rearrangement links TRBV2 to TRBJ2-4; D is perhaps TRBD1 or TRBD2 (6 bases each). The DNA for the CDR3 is TGTGCCAGCAGTGAAGCCGCCCCCGGGGGCCGGAGCAAAAACATTCAGTACTTC. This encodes CASSEAAPGGRSKNIQYF.